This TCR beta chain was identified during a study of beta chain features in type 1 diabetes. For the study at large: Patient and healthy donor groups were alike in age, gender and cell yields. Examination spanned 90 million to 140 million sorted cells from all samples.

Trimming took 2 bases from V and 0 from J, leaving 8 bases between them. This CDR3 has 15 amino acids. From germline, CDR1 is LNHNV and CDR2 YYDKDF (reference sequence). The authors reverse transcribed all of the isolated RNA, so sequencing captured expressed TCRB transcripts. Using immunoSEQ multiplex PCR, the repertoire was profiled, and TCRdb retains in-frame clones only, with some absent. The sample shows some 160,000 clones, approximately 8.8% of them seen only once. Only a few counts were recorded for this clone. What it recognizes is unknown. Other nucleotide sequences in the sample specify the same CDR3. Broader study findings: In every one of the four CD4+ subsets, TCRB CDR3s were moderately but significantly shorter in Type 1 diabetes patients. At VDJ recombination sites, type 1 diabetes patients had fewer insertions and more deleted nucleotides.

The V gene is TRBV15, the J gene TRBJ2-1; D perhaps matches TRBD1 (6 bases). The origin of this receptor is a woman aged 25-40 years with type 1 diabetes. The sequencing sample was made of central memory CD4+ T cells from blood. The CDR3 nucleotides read TGTGCCACCAGCAGAACAGGGTTCTCCTACAATGAGCAGTTCTTC. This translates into CATSRTGFSYNEQFF. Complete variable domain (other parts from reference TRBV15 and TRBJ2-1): DAMVIQNPRYQVTQFGKPVTLSCSQTLNHNVMYWYQQKSSQAPKLLFHYYDKDFNNEADTPDNFQSRRPNTSFCFLDIRSPGLGDTAMYLCATSRTGFSYNEQFFGPGTRLTVL.